This T cell receptor beta chain was captured by sequencing in a study of T cell responses to AZD1222 COVID-19 vaccine. The CDR3 loop spans 14 amino acids. V shed 3 bases and J 4 bases; nucleotides not matched to a gene: 4. Per the germline V gene, CDR1 is SGHDT and CDR2 is YYEEEE. Second-dose intervals near 4 or 12 weeks were combined. Study outcomes and limitations: Females outnumbered males among donors, who were mostly white British; clonal diversity was possibly underestimated. Rises in breadth and depth of Spike-specific TCRs came after two AZD1222 doses.

A word on this clone: Its target is not known.

Sequencing used immunoSEQ multiplex PCR; TCRdb keeps in-frame clones, though not all of them. The sample has under 150,000 clones, about 90% seen once; the top ten hold roughly 10%. This chain links TRBV5-6 with TRBJ1-1, with 9 bases that match TRBD1. The sequencing used peripheral blood, collected 28 days after the second AZD1222 dose. The TCR was taken from an adult who received the AZD1222 COVID-19 vaccine. The CDR3: CASSSDRGGTEAFF. CDR3 nucleotides: TGTGCCAGCAGCTCAGACAGGGGGGGCACTGAAGCTTTCTTT.